The present entry profiles one TCR beta chain with its context. This specimen comes from a study of blood T cell repertoires in COVID-19. Study-wide background: Researchers got acute and convalescent COVID-19 samples from the United States, Italy and Spain.

As handled by the study authors: Cell counts per sample came from amplifying reference gene primers. The data were produced by immunoSEQ multiplex PCR, yet TCRdb's version contains in-frame clones alone and is incomplete. D and trimming were read from the DNA, whereas the V and J calls and clone size are those reported in that table. The table shows fewer than 110,000 clones, with about 85% occurring only once. The V segment lost 2 bases and the J segment 3 bases; nucleotides outside the gene matches: 6. The germline V gene has CDR1 MNHEY and CDR2 SVGEGT. The CDR3 is 15 residues long. The clonotype comes from an older woman with active or convalescent COVID-19. The chain combines TRBV6-2 or TRBV6-3 with TRBJ2-7; 8 bases match TRBD1. The sequenced sample was peripheral blood. CDR3: CASSYEGTGRYEQYF. The CDR3 DNA reads TGTGCCAGCAGTTACGAGGGGACAGGCCGCTACGAGCAGTACTTC.